The sequence of this T cell receptor beta chain was determined in a study of CD8 T cells in ankylosing spondylitis. General study findings and limits: One TCR beta motif, made up of under ten highly homologous variants, appeared characteristic of ankylosing spondylitis blood. Matched ankylosing spondylitis synovial fluid reportedly showed significant enrichment of disease-linked clones.

Quantitative molecular-barcoded 5'-RACE generated the TCR beta libraries. MiXCR, run by TCRdb on the 5' RACE reads, gives a single entry per CDR3 protein. The data contain more than 500,000 distinct CDR3 sequences, approximately 5.3% of them seen just once; the ten biggest clones take up under 4.5%. This clonotype was found many times. No antigen is known for it. The CDR3 contains 16 residues. Germline loops: CDR1 LGHNA, CDR2 YSLEER. Unmatched junction bases numbered 12, after V lost 3 bases and J lost 4 bases. V gene TRBV4-3 combines with J gene TRBJ2-7, with 7 bases fitting TRBD2. Sequenced sample: blood, either unsorted or a sorted T cell fraction (not recorded which). This TCR came from a male donor with ankylosing spondylitis. The CDR3 reads CASSHDRGSRPYEQYF. CDR3 in DNA: TGCGCCAGCAGCCACGACCGCGGGAGTAGGCCTTACGAGCAGTACTTC.